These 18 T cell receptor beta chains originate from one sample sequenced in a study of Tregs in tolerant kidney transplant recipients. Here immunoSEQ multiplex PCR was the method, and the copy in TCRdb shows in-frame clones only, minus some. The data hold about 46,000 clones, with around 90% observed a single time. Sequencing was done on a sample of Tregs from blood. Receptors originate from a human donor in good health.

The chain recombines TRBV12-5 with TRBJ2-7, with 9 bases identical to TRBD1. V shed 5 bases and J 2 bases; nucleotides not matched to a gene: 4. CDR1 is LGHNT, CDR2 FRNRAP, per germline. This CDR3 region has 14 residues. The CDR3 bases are TGTGCTAGTGGTAGGGGGGACAGGGCCTACGAGCAGTACTTC. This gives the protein CASGRGDRAYEQYF.

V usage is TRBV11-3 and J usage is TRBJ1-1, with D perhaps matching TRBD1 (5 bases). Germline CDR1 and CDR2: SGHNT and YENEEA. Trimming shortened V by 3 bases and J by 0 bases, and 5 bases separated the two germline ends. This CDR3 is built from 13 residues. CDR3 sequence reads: CASSLGVNTEAFF. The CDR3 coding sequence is TGTGCCAGCAGCTTGGGGGTGAACACTGAAGCTTTCTTT. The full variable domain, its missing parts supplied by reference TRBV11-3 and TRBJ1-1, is EAGVVQSPRYKIIEKKQPVAFWCNPISGHNTLYWYLQNLGQGPELLIRYENEEAVDDSQLPKDRFSAERLKGVDSTLKIQPAELGDSAVYLCASSLGVNTEAFFGQGTRLTVV.

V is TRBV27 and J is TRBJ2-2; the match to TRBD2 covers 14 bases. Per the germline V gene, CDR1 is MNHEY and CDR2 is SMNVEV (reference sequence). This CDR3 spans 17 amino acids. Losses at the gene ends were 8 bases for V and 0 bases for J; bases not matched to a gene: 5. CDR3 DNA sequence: TGTGCCAGCCGAAGACTAGCGGGGGGGCCGAACACCGGGGAGCTGTTTTTT. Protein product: CASRRLAGGPNTGELFF.

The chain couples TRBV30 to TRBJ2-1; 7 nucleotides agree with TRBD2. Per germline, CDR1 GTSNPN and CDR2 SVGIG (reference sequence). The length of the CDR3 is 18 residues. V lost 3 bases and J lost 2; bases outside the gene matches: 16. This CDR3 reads CAWSDYHSTGGTYNEQFF. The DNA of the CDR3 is TGTGCCTGGAGCGACTACCACTCGACGGGGGGAACCTACAATGAGCAGTTCTTC.

The CDR3 spells CASSLNGGYGYTF. The DNA of the CDR3 is TGTGCCAGCAGCTTAAACGGCGGCTATGGCTACACCTTC. This chain uses TRBV7-3 with TRBJ1-2; D gene ambiguous. Germline V gene lookup returns CDR1 SGHTA and CDR2 FQGTGA. Trimming stripped 1 base from V and 4 bases from J, with 7 bases between. The CDR3 is 13 residues long.

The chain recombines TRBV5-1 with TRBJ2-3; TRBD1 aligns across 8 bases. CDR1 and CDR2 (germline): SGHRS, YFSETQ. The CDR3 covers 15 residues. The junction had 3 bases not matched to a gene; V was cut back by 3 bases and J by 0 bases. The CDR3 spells CASSSRTGSTDTQYF. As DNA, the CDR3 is TGCGCCAGCAGCTCCCGGACAGGGAGCACAGATACGCAGTATTTT.

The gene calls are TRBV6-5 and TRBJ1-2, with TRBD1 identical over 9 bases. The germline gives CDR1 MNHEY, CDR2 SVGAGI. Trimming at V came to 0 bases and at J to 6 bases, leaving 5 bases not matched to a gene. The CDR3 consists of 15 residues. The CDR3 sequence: CASSYSITGGNGYTF. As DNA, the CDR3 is TGTGCCAGCAGTTACTCGATTACAGGGGGCAATGGCTACACCTTC.

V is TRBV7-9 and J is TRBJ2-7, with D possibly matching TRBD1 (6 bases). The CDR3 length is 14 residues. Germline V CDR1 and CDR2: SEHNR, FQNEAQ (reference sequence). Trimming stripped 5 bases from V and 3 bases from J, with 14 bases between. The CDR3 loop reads CASSPGLQGYEQYF. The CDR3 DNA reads TGTGCCAGCAGCCCAGGTCTACAGGGCTACGAGCAGTACTTC.

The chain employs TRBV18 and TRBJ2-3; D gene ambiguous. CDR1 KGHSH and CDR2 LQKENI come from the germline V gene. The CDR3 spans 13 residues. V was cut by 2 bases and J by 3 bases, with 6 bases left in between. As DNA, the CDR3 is TGTGCCAGCTCACCATCTATAACAGATACGCAGTATTTT. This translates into CASSPSITDTQYF.

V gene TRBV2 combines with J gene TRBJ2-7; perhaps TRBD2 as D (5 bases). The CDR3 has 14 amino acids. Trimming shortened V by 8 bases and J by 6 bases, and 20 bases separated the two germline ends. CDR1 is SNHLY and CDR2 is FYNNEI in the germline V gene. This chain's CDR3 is CASGLAGGGGEQYF. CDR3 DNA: TGTGCCAGCGGTCTAGCAGGAGGTGGAGGCGAGCAGTACTTC.

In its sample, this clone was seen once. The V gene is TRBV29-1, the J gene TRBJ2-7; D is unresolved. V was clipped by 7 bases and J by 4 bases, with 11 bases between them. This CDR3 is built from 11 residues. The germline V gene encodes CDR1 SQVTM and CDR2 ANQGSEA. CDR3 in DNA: TGCAGCGCCCTCAGTGGGTACGAGCAGTACTTC. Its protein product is CSALSGYEQYF.

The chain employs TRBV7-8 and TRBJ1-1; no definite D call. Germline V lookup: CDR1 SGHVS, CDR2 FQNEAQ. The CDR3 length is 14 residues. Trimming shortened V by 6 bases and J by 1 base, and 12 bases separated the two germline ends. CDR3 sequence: CASRLQYTNTEAFF. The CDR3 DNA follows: TGTGCCAGCAGACTTCAATATACGAACACTGAAGCTTTCTTT.

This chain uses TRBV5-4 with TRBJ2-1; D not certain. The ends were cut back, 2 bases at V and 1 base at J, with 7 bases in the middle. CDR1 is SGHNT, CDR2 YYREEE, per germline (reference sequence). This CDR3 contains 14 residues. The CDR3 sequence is CASSFLGSYNEQFF. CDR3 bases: TGTGCCAGCAGCTTCCTGGGGTCCTACAATGAGCAGTTCTTC. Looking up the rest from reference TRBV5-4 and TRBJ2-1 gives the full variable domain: ETGVTQSPTHLIKTRGQQVTLRCSSQSGHNTVSWYQQALGQGPQFIFQYYREEENGRGNFPPRFSGLQFPNYSSELNVNALELDDSALYLCASSFLGSYNEQFFGPGTRLTVL.

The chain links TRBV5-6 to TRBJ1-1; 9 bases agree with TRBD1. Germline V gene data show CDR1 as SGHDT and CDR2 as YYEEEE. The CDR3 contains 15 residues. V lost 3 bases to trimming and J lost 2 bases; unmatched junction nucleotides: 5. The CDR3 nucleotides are TGTGCCAGCAGCTGGGGGGACAGGGCTAACACTGAAGCTTTCTTT. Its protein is CASSWGDRANTEAFF.

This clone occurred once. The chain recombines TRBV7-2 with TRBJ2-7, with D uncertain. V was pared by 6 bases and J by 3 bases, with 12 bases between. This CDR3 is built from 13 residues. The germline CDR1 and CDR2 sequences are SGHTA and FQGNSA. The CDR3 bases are TGTGCCAGCAGTACCGGAAGGCGCTACGAGCAGTACTTC. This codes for CASSTGRRYEQYF.

DNA of the CDR3: TGTGCCAGCAGCTTTACGAACAGGGTACCTTATGAAAAACTGTTTTTT. Protein product: CASSFTNRVPYEKLFF. The chain links TRBV13 to TRBJ1-4; TRBD1 might be the D (6 bases). CDR3 length equals 16 residues. V gave up 3 bases and J gave up 6 bases, with 17 bases separating them. Germline V gene sequence: CDR1 PRHDT, CDR2 FYEKMQ (reference sequence).

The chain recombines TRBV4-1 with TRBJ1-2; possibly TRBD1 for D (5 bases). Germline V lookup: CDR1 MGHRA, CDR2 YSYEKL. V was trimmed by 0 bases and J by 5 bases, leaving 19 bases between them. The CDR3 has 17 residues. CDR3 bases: TGCGCCAGCAGCCAAGATTGGGCCTCCGGGGCTTTATATGGCTACACCTTC. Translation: CASSQDWASGALYGYTF.

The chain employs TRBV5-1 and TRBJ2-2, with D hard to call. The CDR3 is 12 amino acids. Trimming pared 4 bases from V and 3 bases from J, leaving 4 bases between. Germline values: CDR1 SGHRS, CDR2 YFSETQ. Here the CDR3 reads CASSHYTGELFF. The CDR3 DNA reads TGCGCCAGCAGCCATTACACCGGGGAGCTGTTTTTT.